This T cell receptor (beta chain) was sequenced in a study of cytomegalovirus exposure and HLA in healthy donors. Overall study results and limits: Immune exposure was documented only through CMV serostatus. Later, an analysis found that common viral pathogens appeared to be linked with several of the most significant clusters.

As for this clone: Its antigen is currently unknown.

Use of 60 Vbeta and 13 Jbeta primers characterized the PCR. Clones were sequenced by immunoSEQ multiplex PCR, and TCRdb holds only the in-frame ones, with some missing. The sample carries around 40,000 clones, roughly 64% recorded once. Between the trimmed V and J ends, which lost 5 bases and 3 bases, there was a span of 10 bases. The CDR3 is 13 residues long. Germline V gene sequence: CDR1 SSHAT, CDR2 FNYEAQ (reference sequence). This receptor was obtained from a man aged 45-65 years in good health and CMV-seropositive. Sequenced sample: PBMCs. The chain combines TRBV7-7 with TRBJ2-5; possibly TRBD1 for D (6 bases). Written as DNA, the CDR3 is TGTGCCAGCAGCAGGGGGAACAAAGAGACCCAGTACTTC. This sequence encodes CASSRGNKETQYF. The variable domain in full, with the rest retrieved from reference TRBV7-7 and TRBJ2-5, is GAGVSQSPRYKVTKRGQDVTLRCDPISSHATLYWYQQALGQGPEFLTYFNYEAQPDKSGLPSDRFSAERPEGSISTLTIQRTEQRDSAMYRCASSRGNKETQYFGPGTRLLVL.